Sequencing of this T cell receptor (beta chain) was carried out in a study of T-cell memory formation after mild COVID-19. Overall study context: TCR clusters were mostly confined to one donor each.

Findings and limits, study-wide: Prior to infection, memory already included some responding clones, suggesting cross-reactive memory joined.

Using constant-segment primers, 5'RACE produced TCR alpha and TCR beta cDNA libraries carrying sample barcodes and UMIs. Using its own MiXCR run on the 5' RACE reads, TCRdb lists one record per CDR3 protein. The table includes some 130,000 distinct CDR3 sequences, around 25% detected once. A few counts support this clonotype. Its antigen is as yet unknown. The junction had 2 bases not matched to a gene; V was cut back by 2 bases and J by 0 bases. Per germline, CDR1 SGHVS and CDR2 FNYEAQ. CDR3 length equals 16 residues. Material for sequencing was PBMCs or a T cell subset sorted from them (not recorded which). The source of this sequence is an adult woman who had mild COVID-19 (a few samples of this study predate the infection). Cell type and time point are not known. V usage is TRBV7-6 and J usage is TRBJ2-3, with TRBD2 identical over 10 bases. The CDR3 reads CASSLLAGESTDTQYF. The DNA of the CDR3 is TGTGCCAGCAGCTTACTAGCGGGGGAAAGCACAGATACGCAGTATTTT.